Detailed here is one TCR beta chain. The source of the sample is a study of blood T cell repertoires in COVID-19. Study at large: COVID-19 samples from acute and convalescent phases originated in the United States, Italy and Spain. T cells, B-cell-depleted T cells, or PBMCs provided the cDNA or gDNA that served as material.

Original processing methods: It was from reference gene primer amplification that nucleated cell counts were estimated. Sequenced by immunoSEQ multiplex PCR; TCRdb stores in-frame clones only, minus some. V and J calls and clone size follow that table, whereas D and trimming were derived from the DNA. This table holds about 330,000 clones, about 90% found once. This CDR3 region has 17 residues. Trimming removed 1 base at V and 2 bases at J, with 18 bases between. CDR1 and CDR2 (germline): MGHRA, YSYEKL. V usage is TRBV4-1 and J usage is TRBJ2-7; D unclear. This clonotype originated in a man younger than 35 who had recovered from COVID-19. Sequenced sample: peripheral blood. The chain's CDR3 is CASSQARLDQRPYEQYF. The CDR3 DNA sequence: TGCGCCAGCAGCCAAGCACGACTCGACCAGCGCCCCTACGAGCAGTACTTC.